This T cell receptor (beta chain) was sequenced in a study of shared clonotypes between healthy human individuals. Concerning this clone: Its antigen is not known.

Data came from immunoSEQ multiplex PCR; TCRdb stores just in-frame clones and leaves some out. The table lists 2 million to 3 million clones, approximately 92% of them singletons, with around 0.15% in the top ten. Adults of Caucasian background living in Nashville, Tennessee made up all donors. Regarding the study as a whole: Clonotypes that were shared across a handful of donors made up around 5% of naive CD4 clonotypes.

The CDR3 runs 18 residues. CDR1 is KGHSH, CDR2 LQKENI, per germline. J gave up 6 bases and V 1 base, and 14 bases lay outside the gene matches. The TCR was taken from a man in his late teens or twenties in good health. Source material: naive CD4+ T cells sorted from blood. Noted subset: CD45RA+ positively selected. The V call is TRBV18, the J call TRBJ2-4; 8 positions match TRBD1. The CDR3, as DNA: TGTGCCAGCTCACCACTGGCCGGACAGGGCCTCAACGGAAACATTCAGTACTTC. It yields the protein CASSPLAGQGLNGNIQYF.